A selection of T cell receptor beta chains follows, all from one sample in a study of vaccination effects on CD4 cells after COVID-19. Method: immunoSEQ multiplex PCR; TCRdb's copy keeps in-frame clones and lacks some. Here the sample spans 17,000 or so clones, around 76% being singletons. Their target antigens are unknown. Sequencing used CD4+ T cells from PBMCs cultured with SARS-CoV-2 spike peptides, obtained before COVID-19 vaccination. The receptors stem from a human donor who had a prior SARS-CoV-2 infection. CDR3s include the opening cysteine and the closing phenylalanine or tryptophan. A D gene is named only where the DNA matches it firmly. Only part of the rows carry a size: once, few, many, or a class if the clone is expanded.

j_call | d_call | v_call | clone_size | cdr3_length | cdr3_nt | cdr3_aa
TRBJ2-2 | TRBD1 | TRBV27 | - | 14 | TGTGCCAGCAGTCTGAGACAGGGCCACGGGGAGCTGTTTTTT | CASSLRQGHGELFF
TRBJ1-2 | - | TRBV20-1 | - | 10 | TGCAGTGCTAGCAAGCTGTCAGAGTCCTTC | CSASKLSESF
TRBJ2-3 | - | TRBV4-1 | - | 15 | TGCGCCAGCAGCCAAGATATCGGAGCGGGAGATACGCAGTATTTT | CASSQDIGAGDTQYF
TRBJ2-7 | - | TRBV6-5 | - | 13 | TGTGCCAGCAGTTACGATTACACCTACGAGCAGTACTTC | CASSYDYTYEQYF
TRBJ2-1 | - | TRBV3-1/TRBV3-2 | - | 15 | TGTGCCAGCAGCCAAGGGATTGGGGCCTTCTATGAGCAGTTCTTC | CASSQGIGAFYEQFF
TRBJ2-7 | TRBD2 | TRBV2 | once | 15 | TGTGCCAGCAGCGGACTAGCGGGGGTGTCCTACGAGCAGTACTTC | CASSGLAGVSYEQYF
TRBJ2-2 | TRBD1 | TRBV18 | - | 15 | TGTGCCAGCTCACCACCATCGACAGGGGCCGGGGAGCTGTTTTTT | CASSPPSTGAGELFF
TRBJ1-2 | TRBD1 | TRBV3-1/TRBV3-2 | once | 15 | TGTGCCAGCAGCCCTTTTCTGACAGGGGACTATGGCTACACCTTC | CASSPFLTGDYGYTF
TRBJ1-4 | - | TRBV18 | - | 15 | TGTGCCAGCTCACCACAGGGTGAGCCGATGAGAAAACTGTTTTTT | CASSPQGEPMRKLFF
TRBJ1-3 | TRBD1 | TRBV7-9 | - | 16 | TGTGCCAGCAGGTCCCTTTGGACAGGGGCAGGAAACACCATATATTTT | CASRSLWTGAGNTIYF
TRBJ2-7 | - | TRBV7-2 | - | 13 | TGTGCCAGCAGCGCCACGCCTAGCTACGAGCAGTACTTC | CASSATPSYEQYF
TRBJ1-2 | TRBD1 | TRBV11-2 | - | 16 | TGTGCCAGCAGCGGATTGAGATCGGGACAGGGTCAAGGCTACACCTTC | CASSGLRSGQGQGYTF
TRBJ2-7 | - | TRBV3-1/TRBV3-2 | - | 15 | TGTGCCAGCAGCCAAGGAGGACACAACACCTACGAGCAGTACTTC | CASSQGGHNTYEQYF
TRBJ2-3 | - | TRBV11-3 | - | 16 | TGTGCCAGCAGCCAAGGGACATCCCATCGCACAGATACGCAGTATTTT | CASSQGTSHRTDTQYF
TRBJ1-3 | - | TRBV7-8 | - | 13 | TGTGCCAGCAGCCCCACGGAGAGGAACACCATATATTTT | CASSPTERNTIYF
TRBJ2-5 | TRBD1 | TRBV7-9 | - | 15 | TGTGCCAGCAGCTTAGTTTGGGACAGGGTAGAGACCCAGTACTTC | CASSLVWDRVETQYF
TRBJ1-6 | TRBD1 | TRBV9 | few | 16 | TGTGCCAGCAGCGCCCGACAGGGCACCTATAATTCACCCCTCCACTTT | CASSARQGTYNSPLHF
TRBJ2-5 | - | TRBV4-2 | - | 15 | TGTGCCAGCAGCCAAGATCGCTGGGGCCCAGCGACCCAGTACTTC | CASSQDRWGPATQYF
TRBJ2-2 | TRBD2 | TRBV10-3 | once | 17 | TGTGCCGTAGGGAGGACTAGCGGGAGGGCCGTCACCGGGGAGCTGTTTTTT | CAVGRTSGRAVTGELFF
TRBJ2-1 | TRBD1 | TRBV7-3 | - | 18 | TGTGCCAGCAGCTTAACTCAGGGGGCGCCAGGGGGTGGCAATGAGCAGTTCTTC | CASSLTQGAPGGGNEQFF
TRBJ2-3 | TRBD1 | TRBV5-1 | - | 14 | TGCGCCAGCAGCCCGGGACAGAACACAGATACGCAGTATTTT | CASSPGQNTDTQYF
TRBJ2-1 | - | TRBV7-9 | - | 14 | TGTGCCAGCAGCGTAAGGGGGGTCAACAATGAGCAGTTCTTC | CASSVRGVNNEQFF
TRBJ1-6 | TRBD1 | TRBV27 | - | 13 | TGTGCCAGCAGTCTCGACAGGGATTCACCCCTCCACTTT | CASSLDRDSPLHF
TRBJ2-5 | - | TRBV10-2 | - | 14 | TGCGCCAGCAGCCCCGTTGCAACGCAAGAGACCCAGTACTTC | CASSPVATQETQYF
TRBJ2-1 | TRBD2 | TRBV6-2/TRBV6-3 | - | 16 | TGTGCCAGCAGTTACAGGGCGACGGGAGGGTCCGATGAGCAGTTCTTC | CASSYRATGGSDEQFF
TRBJ2-3 | - | TRBV20-1 | - | 14 | TGCAGTGCTAGTATTGGGGTGGGAACGGATACGCAGTATTTT | CSASIGVGTDTQYF